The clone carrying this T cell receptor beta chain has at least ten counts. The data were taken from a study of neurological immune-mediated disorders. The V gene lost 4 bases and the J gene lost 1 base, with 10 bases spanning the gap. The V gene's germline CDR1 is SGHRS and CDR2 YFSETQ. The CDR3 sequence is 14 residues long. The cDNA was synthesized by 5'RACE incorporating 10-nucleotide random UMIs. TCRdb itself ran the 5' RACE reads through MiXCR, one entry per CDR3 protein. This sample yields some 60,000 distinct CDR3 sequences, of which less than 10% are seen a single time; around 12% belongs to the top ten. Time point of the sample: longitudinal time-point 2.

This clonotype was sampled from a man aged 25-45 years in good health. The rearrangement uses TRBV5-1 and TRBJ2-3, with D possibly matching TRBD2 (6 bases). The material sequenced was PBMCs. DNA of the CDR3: TGCGCCAGCAGCGCCCGACTAGGCACAGATACGCAGTATTTT. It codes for CASSARLGTDTQYF.